This T cell receptor (beta chain) was sequenced during a study of cytomegalovirus exposure and HLA in healthy donors. A multiplex PCR was run with 60 Vbeta primers and 13 Jbeta primers. Some clones are missing from TCRdb's copy, which holds only in-frame ones; the method was immunoSEQ multiplex PCR. Counted here are about 110,000 clones, 65% to 90% occurring once; the ten biggest clones make up 2.2%. Germline CDR1 reads SNHLY; CDR2 reads FYNNEI. CDR3 size: 16 residues. The V end was cut by 1 base, the J end by 4 bases, with 13 bases between. This sequence originates from a woman aged 25 to 45 in good health and CMV-seronegative. The chain couples TRBV2 to TRBJ2-2, with a weak D call TRBD2 (6 bases). The sample comprised PBMCs. The DNA for the CDR3 is TGTGCCAGCAGTGAAGGTTCGGGGGTACGCACCGGGGAGCTGTTTTTT. This gives the protein CASSEGSGVRTGELFF.